This record looks at one TCR beta chain sequence and its context. CDR3 size: 14 residues. V lost 5 bases and J lost 10; bases outside the gene matches: 8. From germline, CDR1 is SGHNT and CDR2 YENEEA. The sample comes from a study of control samples from healthy donors and cancer patients. Sequencing used immunoSEQ multiplex PCR; TCRdb keeps in-frame clones, though not all of them. Of 150,000 to 200,000 clones listed, around 88% are singletons. The chain recombines TRBV11-3 with TRBJ2-1, with 10 bases matching TRBD2. The TCR sequence derives from a man between 18 and 29 years old in good health. The source material was blood. The CDR3, as DNA: TGTGCCAGCAGCAGAACTAGCGGGGAAGGGGAGCAGTTCTTC. It specifies CASSRTSGEGEQFF. Using reference TRBV11-3 and TRBJ2-1 for the parts outside the CDR3, the full variable domain is EAGVVQSPRYKIIEKKQPVAFWCNPISGHNTLYWYLQNLGQGPELLIRYENEEAVDDSQLPKDRFSAERLKGVDSTLKIQPAELGDSAVYLCASSRTSGEGEQFFGPGTRLTVL.